This T cell receptor (beta chain) stems from a study of blood T cell repertoires in COVID-19. About the study: COVID-19 samples collected from the United States, Italy and Spain covered acute and convalescent phases.

The V and J ends lost 1 base and 4 bases, in that order; junction bases with no gene match: 6. Germline-derived CDR1 and CDR2 are MGHDK and SYGVNS. This CDR3 comprises 16 residues. Generated by immunoSEQ multiplex PCR, the TCRdb table keeps only in-frame clones and is missing some. The sample consists of roughly 240,000 clones, more than 75% of them appearing once. This sequence was found in an elderly woman with COVID-19, enrolled during active disease. The sequenced material came from peripheral blood. V is TRBV25-1 and J is TRBJ2-1; TRBD2 matches 8 bases. In DNA, the CDR3 is TGTGCCAGCAGTGAATCGGACGGGAGGGCTTACAATGAGCAGTTCTTC. This codes for CASSESDGRAYNEQFF.